These 32 T cell receptor beta chains originate from one sample sequenced in a study of blood T cell repertoires in COVID-19. Sequenced by immunoSEQ multiplex PCR; TCRdb stores in-frame clones only, minus some. The sample yields approximately 60,000 clones, around 83% seen once. Sequenced material: peripheral blood. The receptors here all came from a human donor in a cohort sampled during active COVID-19.

V gene TRBV29-1 combines with J gene TRBJ1-1; no firm D call. This CDR3 has 13 amino acids. Germline V lookup: CDR1 SQVTM, CDR2 ANQGSEA. The V end was cut by 5 bases, the J end by 4 bases, with 14 bases between. The CDR3 DNA reads TGCAGCGTTTGGGTGGGGAGTAGCACTGAAGCTTTCTTT. Translating it yields CSVWVGSSTEAFF.

The rearrangement uses TRBV3-1 (or the pseudogene TRBV3-2) and TRBJ1-1; TRBD1 matches 8 bases. V was pared by 0 bases and J by 3 bases, with 3 bases of the junction left unmatched. Looked up from germline, CDR1 is LGHDT and CDR2 is YNNKEL (reference sequence). The CDR3 consists of 15 residues. The CDR3 nucleotides read TGTGCCAGCAGCCAAGAGGGCAGGGGGCACACTGAAGCTTTCTTT. As protein: CASSQEGRGHTEAFF.

The chain recombines TRBV11-1 with TRBJ2-1; the D gene is possibly TRBD2 (6 bases). The CDR3 runs to 14 residues. V was shortened by 5 bases and J by 4 bases, with 12 bases between the two germline ends. Germline CDR1 is SGHAT and CDR2 is FQDESV (reference sequence). The CDR3 nucleotides read TGTGCCAGCAGCCCTCTGGCGGGGTACAATGAGCAGTTCTTC. Encoded protein: CASSPLAGYNEQFF.

This chain joins TRBV19 and TRBJ1-5; 9 bases fit TRBD1. The CDR3 runs to 15 residues. Germline V CDR1 and CDR2: LNHDA, SQIVND (reference sequence). V was pared by 9 bases and J by 3 bases, with 9 bases of the junction left unmatched. The CDR3 protein is CASHIGTGNNQPQHF. The CDR3, as DNA: TGTGCCAGCCATATCGGGACAGGGAACAATCAGCCCCAGCATTTT.

The chain combines TRBV7-9 with TRBJ2-1; perhaps TRBD1 as D (6 bases). Looked up from germline, CDR1 is SEHNR and CDR2 is FQNEAQ (reference sequence). CDR3 length equals 13 residues. Between the trimmed V and J ends, which lost 8 bases and 7 bases, there was a span of 15 bases. The DNA for the CDR3 is TGTGCCAGCTACTCAGGGGCGAGGAATGAGCAGTTCTTC. Translating it yields CASYSGARNEQFF.

The CDR3 loop reads CSARVKSEQFF. Written as DNA, the CDR3 is TGCAGTGCTAGAGTTAAGAGTGAGCAGTTCTTC. V gene TRBV20-1 combines with J gene TRBJ2-1, with no clear D. Trimming took 1 base from V and 9 from J, leaving 7 bases between them. CDR3 length: 11 residues. The germline gives CDR1 DFQATT, CDR2 SNEGSKA (reference sequence).

V is TRBV2 and J is TRBJ2-3; 8 nucleotides match TRBD2. This CDR3 comprises 15 residues. Germline V CDR1 and CDR2: SNHLY, FYNNEI. J lost 1 base, V lost 5 bases, and 5 bases had no gene match. The CDR3: CASSRGGGRTDTQYF. The DNA of the CDR3 is TGTGCCAGCAGTCGCGGCGGGGGGCGCACAGATACGCAGTATTTT.

V is TRBV4-1 and J is TRBJ1-5; D remains unclear. The V end lost 4 bases, the J end lost 4 bases, and 14 bases lay between the germline ends. The CDR3 consists of 15 residues. The germline V gene encodes CDR1 MGHRA and CDR2 YSYEKL. CDR3 protein: CASSPGREVNQPQHF. CDR3 in DNA: TGCGCCAGCAGCCCGGGAAGGGAGGTTAATCAGCCCCAGCATTTT.

This rearrangement joins TRBV20-1 to TRBJ2-3, with 8 nucleotides matching TRBD2. After removal of 3 bases from V and 1 base from J, the junction contained 9 bases not matched to a gene. The length of the CDR3 is 16 residues. Germline-derived CDR1 and CDR2 are DFQATT and SNEGSKA (reference sequence). The CDR3 DNA follows: TGCAGTGCTAGTGTCCTAGCGGGTAGAGGCACAGATACGCAGTATTTT. Its protein product is CSASVLAGRGTDTQYF.

The chain uses TRBV7-6 and TRBJ2-1, with D unclear. This CDR3 spans 14 amino acids. Trimming left V 2 bases short and J 5 bases short, with 10 bases between. In germline, CDR1 is SGHVS, CDR2 FNYEAQ. CDR3 DNA sequence: TGTGCCAGCAGCTTAATGTCACTCAACAATGAGCAGTTCTTC. This codes for CASSLMSLNNEQFF.

The chain is built from TRBV29-1 and TRBJ2-1, with 14 bases aligning to TRBD2. CDR1 is SQVTM and CDR2 is ANQGSEA in the germline V gene. The CDR3 is 16 amino acids. V was clipped by 6 bases and J by 7 bases; unmatched bases: 11. The CDR3 here is CSVKKGLAGGMNEQFF. CDR3 sequence (DNA): TGCAGCGTCAAGAAAGGACTAGCGGGAGGAATGAATGAGCAGTTCTTC.

This clone is a singleton in its sample. The chain carries TRBV18 and TRBJ1-4; TRBD1 might be the D (6 bases). Germline V gene data show CDR1 as KGHSH and CDR2 as LQKENI. This CDR3 region has 15 residues. V was pared by 2 bases and J by 4 bases, with 11 bases between. The CDR3 sequence: CASSPKGQHNEKLFF. As DNA, the CDR3 is TGTGCCAGCTCACCAAAGGGACAACATAATGAAAAACTGTTTTTT.

This sequence joins TRBV7-2 and TRBJ2-7; TRBD1 matches at 7 bases. The CDR3 is 15 amino acids. CDR1 and CDR2 from the germline V gene are SGHTA and FQGNSA. With V trimmed by 1 base and J by 2 bases, 5 bases remained unmatched. In DNA form, the CDR3 reads TGTGCCAGCAGCTTAGTTCACGGACAGGCCTACGAGCAGTACTTC. This codes for CASSLVHGQAYEQYF.

This rearrangement joins TRBV2 to TRBJ2-3; no reliable D call. The CDR3 totals 14 residues. Germline CDR1 is SNHLY and CDR2 is FYNNEI. The V and J ends lost 4 bases and 1 base respectively, with 9 bases between them. CDR3 nucleotide sequence: TGTGCCAGCAGTGGGAGACTCCGCACAGATACGCAGTATTTT. Protein sequence: CASSGRLRTDTQYF.

The chain combines TRBV19 with TRBJ2-5; 7 bases agree with TRBD2. With V trimmed by 3 bases and J by 5 bases, 6 bases remained unmatched. The CDR3 length is 14 residues. Germline V gene data show CDR1 as LNHDA and CDR2 as SQIVND (reference sequence). CDR3 residues: CASSMGLLRETQYF. The CDR3 nucleotides are TGTGCCAGTAGTATGGGACTACTACGGGAGACCCAGTACTTC.

The V call is TRBV19, the J call TRBJ1-1; the match to TRBD1 covers 10 bases. This CDR3 contains 16 residues. In germline, CDR1 is LNHDA, CDR2 SQIVND (reference sequence). The J segment lost 0 bases and the V segment lost 2 bases, leaving 3 bases of the junction unmatched. The CDR3: CASSIRTGGMNTEAFF. CDR3 DNA: TGTGCCAGTAGTATACGGACAGGGGGAATGAACACTGAAGCTTTCTTT.

The CDR3 DNA sequence: TGTGCCAGTAGTATATCTGGGGGCGAGACCCAGTACTTC. This translates into CASSISGGETQYF. The rearrangement links TRBV19 to TRBJ2-5; D possibly corresponds to TRBD1 (6 bases). V lost 2 bases and J 5 bases, leaving 9 bases between the germline ends. Germline V gene data show CDR1 as LNHDA and CDR2 as SQIVND (reference sequence). The CDR3 loop spans 13 amino acids.

The rearrangement uses TRBV5-4 and TRBJ2-1, with D hard to call. This CDR3 comprises 16 residues. Germline V gene lookup returns CDR1 SGHNT and CDR2 YYREEE (reference sequence). Trimming took 0 bases from V and 1 from J, leaving 11 bases between them. The CDR3 bases are TGTGCCAGCAGCTTGGCGATTAGCCCGTCCTACAATGAGCAGTTCTTC. Protein: CASSLAISPSYNEQFF.

This clone was observed at least ten times. The genes are TRBV7-9 and TRBJ2-7; D remains ambiguous. V lost 6 bases and J 4 bases, leaving 10 bases between the germline ends. The germline V gene has CDR1 SEHNR and CDR2 FQNEAQ (reference sequence). CDR3 length equals 12 residues. The CDR3 DNA is TGTGCCAGCAGGAGTAATACTTACGAGCAGTACTTC. Translation gives CASRSNTYEQYF.

CDR3 coding DNA: TGTGCCAGTAGTCAACTCGTAAACACTGAAGCTTTCTTT. This gives the protein CASSQLVNTEAFF. The chain links TRBV19 to TRBJ1-1; D is undetermined. The V end was cut by 5 bases, the J end by 2 bases, with 9 bases between. This CDR3 spans 13 amino acids. Germline V gives CDR1 LNHDA, CDR2 SQIVND (reference sequence).

The genes are TRBV19 and TRBJ1-5, with a tentative D call TRBD1 (6 bases). CDR1 is LNHDA, CDR2 SQIVND, per germline (reference sequence). The V end lost 4 bases, the J end lost 2 bases, and 15 bases lay between the germline ends. CDR3 length: 16 residues. Written as DNA, the CDR3 is TGTGCCAGTAGTAACCGGGACATGGGGCGCAATCAGCCCCAGCATTTT. This encodes CASSNRDMGRNQPQHF.

This chain connects TRBV5-1 to TRBJ2-5; D ambiguous. This CDR3 is 15 amino acids long. The V and J ends lost 0 bases and 1 base respectively, with 10 bases between them. Per the germline V gene, CDR1 is SGHRS and CDR2 is YFSETQ. The CDR3 bases are TGCGCCAGCAGCTTGGAGTGGAGCAGCCAAGAGACCCAGTACTTC. Translated: CASSLEWSSQETQYF.

The genes are TRBV5-1 and TRBJ2-5; D unclear. V shed 4 bases and J shed 1 base, with 11 bases lying between them. CDR1 SGHRS and CDR2 YFSETQ come from the germline V gene. There are 14 residues in the CDR3. The CDR3 loop reads CASSPSPSQETQYF. CDR3 nucleotide sequence: TGCGCCAGCAGCCCTTCCCCTAGCCAAGAGACCCAGTACTTC.

The rearrangement joins TRBV5-1 to TRBJ2-2, with 13 bases fitting TRBD2. V gave up 4 bases and J gave up 0 bases; unmatched junction bases: 6. The CDR3 has 18 residues. Per the germline V gene, CDR1 is SGHRS and CDR2 is YFSETQ. CDR3 sequence: CASSDSGLAGSNTGELFF. The CDR3 nucleotides read TGCGCCAGCAGCGACTCGGGACTAGCGGGGTCGAACACCGGGGAGCTGTTTTTT.

This sequence joins TRBV2 and TRBJ2-1; a possible D gene is TRBD2 (6 bases). V lost 6 bases and J lost 6, with 6 bases in between. The CDR3 spans 11 residues. The V gene's germline CDR1 is SNHLY and CDR2 FYNNEI. CDR3 nucleotide sequence: TGTGCCAGCAGGGGGGGCAATGAGCAGTTCTTC. Amino acid sequence: CASRGGNEQFF. Using reference TRBV2 and TRBJ2-1 for the parts outside the CDR3, the full variable domain is EPEVTQTPSHQVTQMGQEVILRCVPISNHLYFYWYRQILGQKVEFLVSFYNNEISEKSEIFDDQFSVERPDGSNFTLKIRSTKLEDSAMYFCASRGGNEQFFGPGTRLTVL.

This clone was seen once. The V gene is TRBV30, the J gene TRBJ1-2; D unclear. Germline V gene data show CDR1 as GTSNPN and CDR2 as SVGIG (reference sequence). There are 11 residues in the CDR3. Trimming cost V 0 bases and J 8 bases, with 7 bases left between them. CDR3 DNA: TGTGCCTGGAGTGTAGCGTACGGCTACACCTTC. It translates to CAWSVAYGYTF.

DNA of the CDR3: TGCGCCAGCAGCCCCACAGGGATAGCGGGGGTTTCTTATACGCAGTATTTT. Protein sequence: CASSPTGIAGVSYTQYF. V and J are TRBV4-1 and TRBJ2-3, with 9 bases lining up with TRBD2. The CDR3 is 17 residues long. From germline, CDR1 is MGHRA and CDR2 YSYEKL. After removal of 4 bases from V and 7 bases from J, the junction contained 15 bases not matched to a gene.

The V call is TRBV5-1, the J call TRBJ2-7; 9 nucleotides match TRBD1. The CDR3 spans 14 residues. V shed 4 bases and J 5 bases; nucleotides not matched to a gene: 7. CDR1 is SGHRS and CDR2 is YFSETQ in the germline V gene. In nucleotides, the CDR3 is TGCGCCAGCAGCGTACAGGGGGCAGTTCACGAGCAGTACTTC. Its protein product is CASSVQGAVHEQYF. Drawing the rest from reference TRBV5-1 and TRBJ2-7, the complete variable domain is KAGVTQTPRYLIKTRGQQVTLSCSPISGHRSVSWYQQTPGQGLQFLFEYFSETQRNKGNFPGRFSGRQFSNSRSEMNVSTLELGDSALYLCASSVQGAVHEQYFGPGTRLTVT.

For the CDR3, the DNA is TGTGCCAGCAGTTTTACGACAGGGGGCGCTGGACCCCTCCACTTT. It is translated as CASSFTTGGAGPLHF. This sequence joins TRBV6-5 and TRBJ1-6, with TRBD1 identical over 10 bases. The trim removed 4 bases at V and 12 bases at J, leaving 9 bases unmatched. The CDR3 spans 15 residues. Germline CDR1 reads MNHEY; CDR2 reads SVGAGI.

This chain links TRBV7-2 with TRBJ2-3; TRBD2 aligns across 12 bases. Germline trimming cut 3 bases from V and 9 bases from J; bases unmatched to any gene: 7. The CDR3 runs 15 residues. Germline-derived CDR1 and CDR2 are SGHTA and FQGNSA. CDR3 in DNA: TGTGCCAGCAGCTTCAAAGGACTAGCGGGGAACACGCAGTATTTT. As protein: CASSFKGLAGNTQYF.

The CDR3 bases are TGTGCCAGCAGCTTGGACGGACAGGGAAGGCAGCCCCAGCATTTT. The encoded protein is CASSLDGQGRQPQHF. The chain is built from TRBV5-8 and TRBJ1-5; 8 nucleotides match TRBD1. J was trimmed by 7 bases and V by 0 bases; bases with no gene match: 6. Germline CDR1 is SGHTS and CDR2 is YDEGEE. The CDR3 length is 15 residues.

A single count supports this clone. The chain joins TRBV5-1 to TRBJ1-2; TRBD1 agrees at 8 bases. Germline V gives CDR1 SGHRS, CDR2 YFSETQ. The CDR3 is 13 amino acids. V shed 4 bases, J shed 8 bases, and the junction held 7 bases outside the gene matches. The CDR3 nucleotides read TGCGCCAGCAGCGAAGGACAGGGCGACGGCTACACCTTC. Residues: CASSEGQGDGYTF.